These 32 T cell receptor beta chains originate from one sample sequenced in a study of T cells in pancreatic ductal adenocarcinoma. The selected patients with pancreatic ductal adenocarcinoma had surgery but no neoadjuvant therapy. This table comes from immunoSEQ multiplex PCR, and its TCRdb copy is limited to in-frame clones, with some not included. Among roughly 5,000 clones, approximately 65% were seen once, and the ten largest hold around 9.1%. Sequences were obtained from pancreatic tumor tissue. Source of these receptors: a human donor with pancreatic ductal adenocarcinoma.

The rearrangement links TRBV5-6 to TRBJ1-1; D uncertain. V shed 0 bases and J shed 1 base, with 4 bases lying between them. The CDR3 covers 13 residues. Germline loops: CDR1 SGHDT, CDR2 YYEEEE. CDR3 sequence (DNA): TGTGCCAGCAGCTTGGCGGGGAACACTGAAGCTTTCTTT. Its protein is CASSLAGNTEAFF. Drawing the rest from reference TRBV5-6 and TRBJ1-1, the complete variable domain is DAGVTQSPTHLIKTRGQQVTLRCSPKSGHDTVSWYQQALGQGPQFIFQYYEEEERQRGNFPDRFSGHQFPNYSSELNVNALLLGDSALYLCASSLAGNTEAFFGQGTRLTVV.

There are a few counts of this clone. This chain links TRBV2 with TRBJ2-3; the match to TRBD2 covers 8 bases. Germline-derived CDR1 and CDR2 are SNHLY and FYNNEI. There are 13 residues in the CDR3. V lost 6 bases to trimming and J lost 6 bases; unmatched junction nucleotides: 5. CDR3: CASRSLAGDTQYF. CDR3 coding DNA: TGTGCCAGCAGGTCCTTAGCGGGGGATACGCAGTATTTT.

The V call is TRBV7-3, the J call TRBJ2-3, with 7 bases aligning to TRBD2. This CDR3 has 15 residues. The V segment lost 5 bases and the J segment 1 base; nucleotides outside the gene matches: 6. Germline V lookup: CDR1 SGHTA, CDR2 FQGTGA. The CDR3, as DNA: TGTGCCAGCAGCGCCCGCGGGGGAGGCACAGATACGCAGTATTTT. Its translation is CASSARGGGTDTQYF.

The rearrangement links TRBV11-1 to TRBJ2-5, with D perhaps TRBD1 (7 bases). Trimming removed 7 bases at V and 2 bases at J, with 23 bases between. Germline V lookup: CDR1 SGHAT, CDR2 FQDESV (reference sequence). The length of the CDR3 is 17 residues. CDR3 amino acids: CASTEQGRRGMQETQYF. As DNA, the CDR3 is TGTGCCAGCACTGAACAGGGGCGGAGGGGGATGCAAGAGACCCAGTACTTC.

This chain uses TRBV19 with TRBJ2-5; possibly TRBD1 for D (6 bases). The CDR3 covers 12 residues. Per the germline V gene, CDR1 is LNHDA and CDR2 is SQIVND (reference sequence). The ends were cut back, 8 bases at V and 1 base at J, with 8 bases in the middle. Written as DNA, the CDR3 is TGTGCCAGTCGGGACACCCAAGAGACCCAGTACTTC. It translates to CASRDTQETQYF. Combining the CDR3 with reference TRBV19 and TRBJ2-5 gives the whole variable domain DGGITQSPKYLFRKEGQNVTLSCEQNLNHDAMYWYRQDPGQGLRLIYYSQIVNDFQKGDIAEGYSVSREKKESFPLTVTSAQKNPTAFYLCASRDTQETQYFGPGTRLLVL.

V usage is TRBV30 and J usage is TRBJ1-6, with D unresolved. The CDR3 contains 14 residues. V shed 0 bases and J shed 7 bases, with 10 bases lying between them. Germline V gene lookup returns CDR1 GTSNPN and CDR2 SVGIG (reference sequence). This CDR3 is CAWSVRGGNSPLHF. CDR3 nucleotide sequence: TGTGCCTGGAGTGTACGGGGAGGGAATTCACCCCTCCACTTT.

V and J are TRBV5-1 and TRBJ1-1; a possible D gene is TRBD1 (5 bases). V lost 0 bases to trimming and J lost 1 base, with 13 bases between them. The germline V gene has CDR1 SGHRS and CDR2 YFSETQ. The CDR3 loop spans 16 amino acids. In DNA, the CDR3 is TGCGCCAGCAGCTTGGGGGCGACCCAGGGGAACACTGAAGCTTTCTTT. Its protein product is CASSLGATQGNTEAFF.

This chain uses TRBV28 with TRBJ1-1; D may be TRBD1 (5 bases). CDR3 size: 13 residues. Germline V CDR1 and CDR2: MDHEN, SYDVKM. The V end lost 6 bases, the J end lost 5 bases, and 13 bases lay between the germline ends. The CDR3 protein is CASRSVGRTEAFF. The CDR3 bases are TGTGCCAGCAGATCCGTGGGGCGGACTGAAGCTTTCTTT.

The CDR3 loop is CASTSWRDRGIDGELFF. CDR3 nucleotide sequence: TGTGCCAGCACTTCCTGGAGGGACAGGGGAATTGACGGGGAGCTGTTTTTT. The V and J genes are TRBV11-3 and TRBJ2-2; 10 positions agree with TRBD1. V trimming: 7 bases; J trimming: 7 bases; junction bases outside the gene matches: 15. CDR3 length: 17 amino acids. CDR1 is SGHNT and CDR2 is YENEEA in the germline V gene.

In nucleotides, the CDR3 is TGCGCCAGCAGCTTAAATTATGATGAGCAGTTCTTC. Protein sequence: CASSLNYDEQFF. V gene TRBV5-1 combines with J gene TRBJ2-1; unclear D gene. The germline V and J ends were trimmed by 2 bases and 8 bases, with 8 bases remaining between them. Germline lookup yields CDR1 SGHRS and CDR2 YFSETQ. The CDR3 has 12 residues.

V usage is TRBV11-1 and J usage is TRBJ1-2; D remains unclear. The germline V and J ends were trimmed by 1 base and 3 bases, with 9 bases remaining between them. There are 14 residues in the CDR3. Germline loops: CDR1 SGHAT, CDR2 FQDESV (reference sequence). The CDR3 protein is CASSLDHADYGYTF. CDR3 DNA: TGTGCCAGCAGCTTAGACCATGCGGACTATGGCTACACCTTC.

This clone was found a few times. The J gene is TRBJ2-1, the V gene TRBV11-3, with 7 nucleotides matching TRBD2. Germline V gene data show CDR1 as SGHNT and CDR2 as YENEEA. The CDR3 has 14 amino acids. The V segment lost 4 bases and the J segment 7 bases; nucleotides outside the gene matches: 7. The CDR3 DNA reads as TGTGCCAGCAGCTCACTGGGGAGGGAGAATGAGCAGTTCTTC. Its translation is CASSSLGRENEQFF.

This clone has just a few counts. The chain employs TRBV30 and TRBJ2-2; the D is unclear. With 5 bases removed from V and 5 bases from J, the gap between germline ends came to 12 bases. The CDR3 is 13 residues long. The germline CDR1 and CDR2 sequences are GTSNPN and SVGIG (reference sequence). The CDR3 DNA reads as TGTGCCTGGCAGATTAGCAGTACCGGGGAGCTGTTTTTT. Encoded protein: CAWQISSTGELFF.

CDR3 in DNA: TGTGCCAGTAGGCCTACAGGAAATCAGCCCCAGCATTTT. It codes for CASRPTGNQPQHF. V usage is TRBV19 and J usage is TRBJ1-5; a possible D gene is TRBD1 (5 bases). V was shortened by 6 bases and J by 4 bases, with 10 bases between the two germline ends. Germline loops: CDR1 LNHDA, CDR2 SQIVND (reference sequence). The CDR3 has 13 residues.

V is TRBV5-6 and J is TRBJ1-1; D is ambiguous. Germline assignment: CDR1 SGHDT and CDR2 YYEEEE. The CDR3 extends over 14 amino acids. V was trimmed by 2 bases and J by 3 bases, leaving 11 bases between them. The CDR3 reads CASSFGDGDTEAFF. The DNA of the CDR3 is TGTGCCAGCAGCTTTGGTGACGGAGACACTGAAGCTTTCTTT.

Here the CDR3 reads CAWSSRTGYSGNTIYF. As DNA, the CDR3 is TGTGCCTGGAGTTCTCGGACAGGCTACTCTGGAAACACCATATATTTT. The V and J genes are TRBV30 and TRBJ1-3, with 7 bases identical to TRBD1. J was trimmed by 0 bases and V by 2 bases; bases with no gene match: 7. The CDR3 sequence is 16 residues long. Germline CDR1 and CDR2: GTSNPN and SVGIG (reference sequence). Variable domain in full (rest from reference TRBV30 and TRBJ1-3): SQTIHQWPATLVQPVGSPLSLECTVEGTSNPNLYWYRQAAGRGLQLLFYSVGIGQISSEVPQNLSASRPQDRQFILSSKKLLLSDSGFYLCAWSSRTGYSGNTIYFGEGSWLTVV.

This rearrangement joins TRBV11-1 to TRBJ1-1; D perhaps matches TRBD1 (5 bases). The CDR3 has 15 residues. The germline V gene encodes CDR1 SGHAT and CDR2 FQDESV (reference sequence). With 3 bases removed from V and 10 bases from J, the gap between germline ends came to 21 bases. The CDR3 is CASSFWADNPKGAFF. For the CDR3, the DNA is TGTGCCAGCAGCTTCTGGGCGGACAACCCTAAGGGAGCTTTCTTT.

CDR3 DNA sequence: TGTGCCAGCAGCTTATCCAGGGGGAGGGAGACCCAGTACTTC. Translating gives CASSLSRGRETQYF. The genes are TRBV7-8 and TRBJ2-5, with D perhaps TRBD1 (7 bases). The germline V gene encodes CDR1 SGHVS and CDR2 FQNEAQ. The CDR3 consists of 14 residues. The germline V and J ends were trimmed by 2 bases and 5 bases, with 12 bases remaining between them.

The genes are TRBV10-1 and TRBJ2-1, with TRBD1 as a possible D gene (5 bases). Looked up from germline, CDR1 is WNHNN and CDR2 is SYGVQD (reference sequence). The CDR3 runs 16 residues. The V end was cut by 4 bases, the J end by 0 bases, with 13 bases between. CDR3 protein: CASSGGDSSSYNEQFF. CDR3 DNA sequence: TGCGCCAGCAGTGGGGGCGACTCGAGCTCCTACAATGAGCAGTTCTTC.

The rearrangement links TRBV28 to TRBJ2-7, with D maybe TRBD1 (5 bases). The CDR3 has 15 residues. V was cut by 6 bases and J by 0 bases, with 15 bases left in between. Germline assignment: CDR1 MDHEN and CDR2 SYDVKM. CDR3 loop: CASRSPRGHSYEQYF. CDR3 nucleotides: TGTGCCAGCAGATCCCCTAGGGGTCACTCCTACGAGCAGTACTTC.

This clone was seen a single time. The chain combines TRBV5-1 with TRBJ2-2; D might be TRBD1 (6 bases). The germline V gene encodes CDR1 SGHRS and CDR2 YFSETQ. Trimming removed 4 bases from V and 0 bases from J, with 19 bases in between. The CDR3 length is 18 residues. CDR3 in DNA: TGCGCCAGCAGCCCCCGCCCACTTGACAGGTCGAACACCGGGGAGCTGTTTTTT. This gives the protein CASSPRPLDRSNTGELFF.

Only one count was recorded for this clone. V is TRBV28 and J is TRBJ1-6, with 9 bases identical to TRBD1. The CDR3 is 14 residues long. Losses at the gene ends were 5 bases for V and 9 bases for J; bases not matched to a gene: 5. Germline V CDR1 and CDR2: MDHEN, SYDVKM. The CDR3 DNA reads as TGTGCCAGCAGTCCGGGACAGGGTCGTTCACCCCTCCACTTT. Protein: CASSPGQGRSPLHF.

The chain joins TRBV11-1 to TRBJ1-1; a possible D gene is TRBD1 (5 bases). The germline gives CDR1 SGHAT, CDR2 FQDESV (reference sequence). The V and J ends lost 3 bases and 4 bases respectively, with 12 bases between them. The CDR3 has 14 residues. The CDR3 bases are TGTGCCAGCAGCTTGGGAAGGGGTGGCACTGAAGCTTTCTTT. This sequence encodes CASSLGRGGTEAFF.

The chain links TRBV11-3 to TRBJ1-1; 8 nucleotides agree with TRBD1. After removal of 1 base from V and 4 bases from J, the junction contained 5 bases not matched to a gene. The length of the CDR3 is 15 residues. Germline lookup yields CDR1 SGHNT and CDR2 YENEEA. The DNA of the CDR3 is TGTGCCAGCAGCTTAGTAAACAGGGGGGCCACTGAAGCTTTCTTT. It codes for CASSLVNRGATEAFF.

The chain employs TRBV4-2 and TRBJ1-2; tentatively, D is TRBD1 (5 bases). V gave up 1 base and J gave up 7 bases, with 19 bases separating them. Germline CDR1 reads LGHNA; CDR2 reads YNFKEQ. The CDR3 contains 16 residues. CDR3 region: CASSQVTQQVASGYTF. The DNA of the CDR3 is TGTGCCAGCAGCCAAGTCACACAACAGGTTGCTTCTGGCTACACCTTC.

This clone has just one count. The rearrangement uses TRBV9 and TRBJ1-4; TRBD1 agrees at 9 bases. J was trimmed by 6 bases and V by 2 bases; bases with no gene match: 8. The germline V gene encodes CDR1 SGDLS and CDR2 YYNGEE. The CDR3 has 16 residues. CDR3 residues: CASSVASGTGHEKLFF. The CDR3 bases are TGTGCCAGCAGCGTCGCCTCCGGGACAGGGCATGAAAAACTGTTTTTT.

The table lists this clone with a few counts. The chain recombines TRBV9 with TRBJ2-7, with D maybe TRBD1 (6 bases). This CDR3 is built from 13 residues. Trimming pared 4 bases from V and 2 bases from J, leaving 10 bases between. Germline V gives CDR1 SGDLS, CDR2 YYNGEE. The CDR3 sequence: CASSRQVTYEQYF. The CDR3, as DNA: TGTGCCAGCAGCAGACAGGTTACCTACGAGCAGTACTTC.

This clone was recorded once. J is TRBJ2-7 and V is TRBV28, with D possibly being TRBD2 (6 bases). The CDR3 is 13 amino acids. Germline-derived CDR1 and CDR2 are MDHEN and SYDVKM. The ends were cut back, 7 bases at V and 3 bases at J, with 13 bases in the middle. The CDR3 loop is CASTPDYRYEQYF. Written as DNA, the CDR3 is TGTGCCAGCACCCCGGACTACCGCTACGAGCAGTACTTC.

In DNA, the CDR3 is TGTGCCAGCAGCCAAGAGCCTAGCGGGGGGGCCTACGAGCAGTACTTC. It translates to CASSQEPSGGAYEQYF. This chain joins TRBV4-2 and TRBJ2-7; TRBD2 matches 12 bases. Germline V CDR1 and CDR2: LGHNA, YNFKEQ. This CDR3 comprises 16 residues. The V gene end was trimmed by 0 bases and the J gene end by 2 bases; junction bases not matched to a gene: 2.

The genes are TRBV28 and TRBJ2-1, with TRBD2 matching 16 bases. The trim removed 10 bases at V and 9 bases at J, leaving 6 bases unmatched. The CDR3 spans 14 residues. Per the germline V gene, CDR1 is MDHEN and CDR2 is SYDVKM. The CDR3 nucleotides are TGTGCCACCGGGACTAGCGGGGGGGCGGGTGAGCAGTTCTTC. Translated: CATGTSGGAGEQFF.

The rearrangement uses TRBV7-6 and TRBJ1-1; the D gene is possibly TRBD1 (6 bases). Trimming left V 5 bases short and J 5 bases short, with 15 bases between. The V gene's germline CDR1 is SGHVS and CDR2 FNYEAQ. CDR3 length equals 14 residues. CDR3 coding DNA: TGTGCCAGCAGCGCCTATACAGGGAGAACTGAAGCTTTCTTT. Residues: CASSAYTGRTEAFF.

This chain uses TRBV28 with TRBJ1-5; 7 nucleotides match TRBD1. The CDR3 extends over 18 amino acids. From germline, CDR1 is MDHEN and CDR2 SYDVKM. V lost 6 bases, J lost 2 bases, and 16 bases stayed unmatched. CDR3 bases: TGTGCCAGCAGACCGACAGGGTGGGTCGGCGGGGGCAATCAGCCCCAGCATTTT. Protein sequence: CASRPTGWVGGGNQPQHF. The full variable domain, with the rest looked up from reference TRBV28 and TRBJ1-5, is DVKVTQSSRYLVKRTGEKVFLECVQDMDHENMFWYRQDPGLGLRLIYFSYDVKMKEKGDIPEGYSVSREKKERFSLILESASTNQTSMYLCASRPTGWVGGGNQPQHFGDGTRLSIL.